The 30 T cell receptor beta chains presented below share a single source sample, sequenced in a study of CD8+ T cells in alopecia areata. cDNA prepared by RNA extraction and subsequent reverse transcription served as the template for sequencing. The table came from immunoSEQ multiplex PCR; TCRdb's copy has only in-frame clones and leaves some out. The data hold some 130,000 clones, with about 46% observed a single time. The sequencing used CD8+ T cells sorted from blood, collected at week 0. These receptors all come from a human donor with alopecia areata.

The chain links TRBV13 to TRBJ2-1; unclear D gene. The CDR3 extends over 12 amino acids. Germline CDR1 is PRHDT and CDR2 is FYEKMQ (reference sequence). V dropped 5 bases and J dropped 6 bases, with 8 bases sitting between them. The CDR3 bases are TGTGCCAGCAGCCTCGGATCCAATGAGCAGTTCTTC. The encoded protein is CASSLGSNEQFF.

This chain connects TRBV4-1 to TRBJ2-3; TRBD2 aligns across 7 bases. CDR1 is MGHRA and CDR2 is YSYEKL in the germline V gene. The CDR3 is made up of 14 amino acids. J gave up 1 base and V 2 bases, and 0 bases lay outside the gene matches. The CDR3 protein is CASSQTSGTDTQYF. The CDR3 nucleotides read TGCGCCAGCAGCCAAACTAGCGGCACAGATACGCAGTATTTT.

This clone showed up just a few times. The chain recombines TRBV30 with TRBJ2-7, with unresolved D. V was cut by 1 base and J by 6 bases, with 13 bases left in between. Germline lookup yields CDR1 GTSNPN and CDR2 SVGIG (reference sequence). CDR3 length: 13 amino acids. The DNA of the CDR3 is TGTGCCTGGAGTGCGGCTGGCAGGTCCGAGCAGTACTTC. Translation gives CAWSAAGRSEQYF.

The chain is built from TRBV9 and TRBJ2-3; 7 nucleotides agree with TRBD2. This CDR3 region has 16 residues. Germline lookup yields CDR1 SGDLS and CDR2 YYNGEE. The junction had 4 bases not matched to a gene; V was cut back by 0 bases and J by 0 bases. The CDR3 sequence is CASSVVGRGSTDTQYF. In nucleotides, the CDR3 is TGTGCCAGCAGCGTAGTGGGGCGGGGGAGCACAGATACGCAGTATTTT.

The rearrangement joins TRBV6-6 to TRBJ2-2; TRBD1 is a possible D gene (5 bases). Trimming removed 2 bases from V and 1 base from J, with 8 bases in between. Germline CDR1 and CDR2: MNHNY and SVGAGI (reference sequence). The CDR3 extends over 15 amino acids. CDR3 DNA: TGTGCCAGCAGTTACACAGACAGGAACACCGGGGAGCTGTTTTTT. This sequence encodes CASSYTDRNTGELFF.

The rearrangement uses TRBV14 and TRBJ1-2; no definite D call. The CDR3 has 13 residues. V gave up 0 bases and J gave up 8 bases, with 10 bases separating them. CDR1 and CDR2 (germline): SGHDN, FVKESK. The CDR3 is CASSQDGREGYTF. CDR3 DNA sequence: TGTGCCAGCAGCCAAGATGGGAGGGAAGGCTACACCTTC.

The J gene is TRBJ1-2, the V gene TRBV25-1, with 9 bases lining up with TRBD1. The CDR3 has 13 residues. Trimming removed 6 bases from V and 6 bases from J; junction bases left unmatched: 5. Germline V gene lookup returns CDR1 MGHDK and CDR2 SYGVNS. In DNA form, the CDR3 reads TGTGCCAGCAGCTGGGGACAGGGAGATGGCTACACCTTC. This sequence encodes CASSWGQGDGYTF.

This rearrangement joins TRBV29-1 to TRBJ2-5; TRBD1 matches 7 bases. Near its end, the DNA agrees better with TRBJ2-7, so the J call may be wrong. Germline lookup yields CDR1 SQVTM and CDR2 ANQGSEA. CDR3 length: 13 residues. CDR3 sequence: CSVVTGASYEQYF. The CDR3 coding sequence is TGCAGCGTTGTTACAGGGGCCTCCTACGAGCAGTACTTC.

The genes are TRBV27 and TRBJ2-5; D possibly matches TRBD1 or TRBD2 (5 bases each). The germline V gene encodes CDR1 MNHEY and CDR2 SMNVEV (reference sequence). V lost 5 bases, J lost 4 bases, and 14 bases lay in between. This CDR3 contains 14 residues. DNA of the CDR3: TGTGCCAGCAGTCCAAGAGAGGGGTCAGAGACCCAGTACTTC. Translation gives CASSPREGSETQYF.

The chain carries TRBV30 and TRBJ1-1; D remains ambiguous. CDR3 length equals 13 residues. Trimming pared 8 bases from V and 4 bases from J, leaving 17 bases between. Germline lookup yields CDR1 GTSNPN and CDR2 SVGIG (reference sequence). The CDR3 nucleotides read TGTGCCGGGGAACAAGAAGAGAGCACTGAAGCTTTCTTT. It specifies CAGEQEESTEAFF.

The gene calls are TRBV27 and TRBJ1-2; D unresolved. V lost 6 bases and J 3 bases, leaving 11 bases between the germline ends. CDR1 and CDR2 from the germline V gene are MNHEY and SMNVEV (reference sequence). The CDR3 loop spans 13 amino acids. The CDR3 spells CASSPDNYYGYTF. In DNA, the CDR3 is TGTGCCAGCAGCCCCGACAATTACTATGGCTACACCTTC.

The chain joins TRBV6-5 to TRBJ1-1; D possibly corresponds to TRBD1 (5 bases). V was shortened by 4 bases and J by 5 bases, with 17 bases between the two germline ends. Germline CDR1 and CDR2: MNHEY and SVGAGI. The CDR3 length is 15 residues. This CDR3 reads CASSSFLGERTEAFF. CDR3 bases: TGTGCCAGCAGTTCCTTTCTAGGGGAAAGGACTGAAGCTTTCTTT.

The V and J genes are TRBV7-9 and TRBJ2-3; TRBD1 matches at 8 bases. With V trimmed by 5 bases and J by 6 bases, 10 bases remained unmatched. The CDR3 is 15 residues long. CDR1 is SEHNR and CDR2 is FQNEAQ in the germline V gene (reference sequence). Here the CDR3 DNA reads TGTGCCAGCAGCCCTCCGGACAGGGAGTTGGATACGCAGTATTTT. Its translation is CASSPPDRELDTQYF.

The chain has TRBV6-5 and TRBJ1-2, with a tentative D call TRBD1 (6 bases). Trimming cost V 0 bases and J 4 bases, with 12 bases left between them. The CDR3 runs 15 residues. CDR1 and CDR2 from the germline V gene are MNHEY and SVGAGI. The CDR3 DNA sequence: TGTGCCAGCAGTTACTCGCGGGGGCTCGGCTATGGCTACACCTTC. Translating gives CASSYSRGLGYGYTF.

The chain couples TRBV2 to TRBJ2-4, with TRBD2 matching 7 bases. Trimming at V came to 6 bases and at J to 6 bases, leaving 11 bases not matched to a gene. In germline, CDR1 is SNHLY, CDR2 FYNNEI. The CDR3 totals 15 residues. CDR3 residues: CASSASRGDRNIQYF. The CDR3 nucleotides read TGTGCCAGCAGCGCAAGTCGGGGGGACCGAAACATTCAGTACTTC.

This clone has just a few counts. The chain uses TRBV4-2 and TRBJ2-3; 7 bases agree with TRBD2. This CDR3 has 16 residues. CDR1 and CDR2 (germline): LGHNA, YNFKEQ. V was clipped by 0 bases and J by 3 bases; unmatched bases: 6. CDR3 sequence: CASSQDWGGETDTQYF. CDR3 in DNA: TGTGCCAGCAGCCAAGATTGGGGGGGAGAAACAGATACGCAGTATTTT.

V gene TRBV4-1 combines with J gene TRBJ2-7; maybe TRBD1 (6 bases). Germline CDR1 reads MGHRA; CDR2 reads YSYEKL. Trimming stripped 0 bases from V and 4 bases from J, with 13 bases between. This CDR3 is built from 15 residues. The CDR3 nucleotides read TGCGCCAGCAGCCAAGATTTTGGGGGCTCGTACGAGCAGTACTTC. It yields the protein CASSQDFGGSYEQYF.

V gene TRBV18 combines with J gene TRBJ1-2; D remains ambiguous. Germline CDR1 reads KGHSH; CDR2 reads LQKENI. The CDR3 consists of 16 residues. The V end was cut by 0 bases, the J end by 8 bases, with 19 bases between. The CDR3 DNA sequence: TGTGCCAGCTCACCACCGGATGCTACAGCCCCTAGGGGCTACACCTTC. Residues: CASSPPDATAPRGYTF. Supplemented by reference TRBV18 and TRBJ1-2, the full variable domain reads NAGVMQNPRHLVRRRGQEARLRCSPMKGHSHVYWYRQLPEEGLKFMVYLQKENIIDESGMPKERFSAEFPKEGPSILRIQQVVRGDSAAYFCASSPPDATAPRGYTFGSGTRLTVV.

This clone appeared a single time. The chain uses TRBV4-1 and TRBJ2-3; D is undetermined. This CDR3 is built from 14 residues. Trimming left V 3 bases short and J 4 bases short, with 11 bases between. Germline V CDR1 and CDR2: MGHRA, YSYEKL. CDR3 amino acids: CASSHLYSSDTQYF. Here the CDR3 DNA reads TGCGCCAGCAGCCATTTGTATTCCTCAGATACGCAGTATTTT.

A few counts support this clone. This chain links TRBV7-9 with TRBJ1-1; TRBD1 matches 11 bases. The germline CDR1 and CDR2 sequences are SEHNR and FQNEAQ (reference sequence). The CDR3 contains 13 residues. V gave up 5 bases and J gave up 5 bases; unmatched junction bases: 1. CDR3 residues: CASSRDRGTEAFF. The CDR3 bases are TGTGCCAGCAGCCGGGACAGGGGGACTGAAGCTTTCTTT.

The chain is built from TRBV5-6 and TRBJ2-1; 7 nucleotides line up with TRBD2. The V and J ends lost 3 bases and 9 bases, in that order; junction bases with no gene match: 3. The germline gives CDR1 SGHDT, CDR2 YYEEEE. The CDR3 length is 12 residues. CDR3 protein: CASSWGGPEQFF. The CDR3 region has the DNA TGTGCCAGCAGCTGGGGAGGGCCTGAGCAGTTCTTC.

CDR3: CASSSMGQGNYGYTF. The CDR3 coding sequence is TGCGCCAGCAGCTCGATGGGACAGGGGAACTATGGCTACACCTTC. The chain has TRBV5-1 and TRBJ1-2; 10 bases map to TRBD1. Germline assignment: CDR1 SGHRS and CDR2 YFSETQ. This CDR3 region has 15 residues. J was trimmed by 2 bases and V by 3 bases; bases with no gene match: 4.

The CDR3 DNA reads as TGTGCCAGCAGCCGCTGGGTCGACAAGGAGCTGTTTTTT. Its translation: CASSRWVDKELFF. The chain carries TRBV7-9 and TRBJ2-2, with D uncertain. V dropped 5 bases and J dropped 10 bases, with 14 bases sitting between them. The CDR3 consists of 13 residues. Germline CDR1 SEHNR, CDR2 FQNEAQ (reference sequence).

The CDR3, as DNA: TGTGCCAGTAGATGGGACTACGAGCAGTACTTC. Translation: CASRWDYEQYF. The chain employs TRBV19 and TRBJ2-7; the D is unclear. Germline CDR1 and CDR2: LNHDA and SQIVND (reference sequence). The CDR3 has 11 amino acids. Trimming removed 6 bases from V and 3 bases from J, with 6 bases in between.

This clone came up once. The V gene is TRBV11-2, the J gene TRBJ2-3, with TRBD2 matching 10 bases. V shed 5 bases, J shed 0 bases, and the junction held 14 bases outside the gene matches. Looked up from germline, CDR1 is SGHAT and CDR2 is FQNNGV. The CDR3 is made up of 19 amino acids. This CDR3 reads CASSPRPGLAKSSTDTQYF. The CDR3 coding sequence is TGTGCCAGCAGCCCTCGACCGGGACTAGCGAAATCTAGCACAGATACGCAGTATTTT. The full variable domain, its missing parts supplied by reference TRBV11-2 and TRBJ2-3, is EAGVAQSPRYKIIEKRQSVAFWCNPISGHATLYWYQQILGQGPKLLIQFQNNGVVDDSQLPKDRFSAERLKGVDSTLKIQPAKLEDSAVYLCASSPRPGLAKSSTDTQYFGPGTRLTVL.

This clone has more than one count but fewer than ten. The CDR3 sequence is CASNLLESWGYTF. The CDR3 DNA is TGTGCCAGCAACCTCCTGGAGAGCTGGGGCTACACCTTC. The rearrangement links TRBV2 to TRBJ1-2; unclear D gene. The CDR3 covers 13 residues. Germline V gives CDR1 SNHLY, CDR2 FYNNEI. The V gene lost 7 bases and the J gene lost 8 bases, with 17 bases spanning the gap.

This chain uses TRBV30 with TRBJ1-3, with D maybe TRBD1 (6 bases). Germline-derived CDR1 and CDR2 are GTSNPN and SVGIG (reference sequence). This CDR3 has 17 amino acids. V shed 1 base and J shed 0 bases, with 16 bases lying between them. CDR3 residues: CAWSGRQGIYSGNTIYF. CDR3 bases: TGTGCCTGGAGTGGACGGCAGGGGATATACTCTGGAAACACCATATATTTT.

This clone was seen a handful of times. This chain links TRBV29-1 with TRBJ2-1; TRBD1 is a possible D gene (5 bases). V lost 3 bases and J lost 4, with 19 bases in between. CDR1 is SQVTM, CDR2 ANQGSEA, per germline. The length of the CDR3 is 16 residues. The CDR3 protein is CSVDLQAPRNYNEQFF. The CDR3, as DNA: TGCAGCGTTGACCTACAGGCCCCGCGAAATTACAATGAGCAGTTCTTC.

The rearrangement uses TRBV23-1 and TRBJ2-1, with TRBD2 identical over 9 bases. TRBV23-1 counts as an open reading frame of uncertain function. With V trimmed by 3 bases and J by 1 base, 10 bases remained unmatched. This CDR3 contains 18 residues. CDR3 sequence reads: CASSHFPAGGKSYNEQFF. The CDR3 DNA sequence: TGCGCCAGCAGTCACTTCCCGGCGGGGGGGAAATCCTACAATGAGCAGTTCTTC.

This clone has just a few counts. The rearrangement links TRBV7-3 to TRBJ2-3; D assignment may be TRBD1 or TRBD2 (6 bases each). The ends were cut back, 2 bases at V and 3 bases at J, with 18 bases in the middle. Germline V gene data show CDR1 as SGHTA and CDR2 as FQGTGA. The CDR3 length is 17 residues. As DNA, the CDR3 is TGTGCCAGCAGCTTACACCCTAAGGGGGGCCTTACAGATACGCAGTATTTT. It is translated as CASSLHPKGGLTDTQYF.